This TCR beta chain was recorded in a study of blood T cell repertoires in COVID-19. Looking at the study overall: Samples taken during acute and convalescent COVID-19 were collected in the United States, Italy and Spain. T cells, B-cell-depleted T cells, or PBMCs provided the cDNA or gDNA that served as material.

The V end was cut by 3 bases, the J end by 7 bases, with 21 bases between. The CDR3 has 16 residues. The germline V gene encodes CDR1 MNHNS and CDR2 SASEGT. Under the authors' procedure: Amplification from reference gene primers served as the basis for estimated nucleated cell counts. Assay: immunoSEQ multiplex PCR; the TCRdb copy retains only in-frame clones and omits some. Clone size and V and J calls were adopted from that table, with D and trimming inferred from the DNA. This table holds around 310,000 clones, around 89% found once. The TCR was taken from a woman aged 60 to 75 with acute or convalescent COVID-19. V gene TRBV6-1 combines with J gene TRBJ2-5; D is perhaps TRBD2 (5 bases). Sequencing was carried out using peripheral blood. The CDR3 DNA reads as TGTGCCAGCAGTGATAGGAGCAGCGGAGCCCCCGGGACCCAGTACTTC. Amino acid sequence: CASSDRSSGAPGTQYF.